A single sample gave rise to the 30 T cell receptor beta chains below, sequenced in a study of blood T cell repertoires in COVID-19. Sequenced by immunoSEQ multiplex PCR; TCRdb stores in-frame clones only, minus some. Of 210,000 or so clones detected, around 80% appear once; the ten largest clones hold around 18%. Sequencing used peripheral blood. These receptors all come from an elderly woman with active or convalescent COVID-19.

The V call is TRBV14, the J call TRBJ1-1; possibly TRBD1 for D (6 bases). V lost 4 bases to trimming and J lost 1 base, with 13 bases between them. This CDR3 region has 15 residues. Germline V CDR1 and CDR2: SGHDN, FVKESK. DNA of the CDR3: TGTGCCAGCAGCCGGTGGGGGGGCCCGAACACTGAAGCTTTCTTT. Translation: CASSRWGGPNTEAFF.

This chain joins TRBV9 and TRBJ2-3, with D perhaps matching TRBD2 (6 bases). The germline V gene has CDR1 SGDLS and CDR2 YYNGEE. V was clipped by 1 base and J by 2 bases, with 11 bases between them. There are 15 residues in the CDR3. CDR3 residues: CASSVTPGLTDTQYF. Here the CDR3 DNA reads TGTGCCAGCAGCGTAACCCCGGGACTCACAGATACGCAGTATTTT.

The CDR3 DNA reads TGTGCCAGCACATTTACGGGGGTTGGGACTGAAGCTTTCTTT. Its translation: CASTFTGVGTEAFF. This chain uses TRBV28 with TRBJ1-1; D perhaps matches TRBD1 (5 bases). CDR1 is MDHEN and CDR2 is SYDVKM in the germline V gene. V lost 7 bases, J lost 5 bases, and 17 bases lay in between. This CDR3 comprises 14 residues.

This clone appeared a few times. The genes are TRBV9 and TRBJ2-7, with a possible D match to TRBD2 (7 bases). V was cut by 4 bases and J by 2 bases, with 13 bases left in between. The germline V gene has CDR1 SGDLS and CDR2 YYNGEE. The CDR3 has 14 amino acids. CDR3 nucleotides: TGTGCCAGCAGCCGGGGGCGGGAGACCTACGAGCAGTACTTC. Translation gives CASSRGRETYEQYF.

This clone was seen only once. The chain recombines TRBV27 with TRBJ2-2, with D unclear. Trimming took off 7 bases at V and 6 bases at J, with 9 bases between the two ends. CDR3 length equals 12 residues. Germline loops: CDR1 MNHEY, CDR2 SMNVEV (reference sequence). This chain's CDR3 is CASTSIAGELFF. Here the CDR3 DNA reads TGTGCCAGCACATCTATAGCCGGGGAGCTGTTTTTT.

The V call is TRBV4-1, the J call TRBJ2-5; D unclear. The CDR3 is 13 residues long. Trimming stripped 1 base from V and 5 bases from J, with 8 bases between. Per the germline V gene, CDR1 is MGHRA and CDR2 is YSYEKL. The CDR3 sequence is CASSQVGVETQYF. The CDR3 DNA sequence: TGCGCCAGCAGCCAAGTCGGTGTCGAGACCCAGTACTTC.

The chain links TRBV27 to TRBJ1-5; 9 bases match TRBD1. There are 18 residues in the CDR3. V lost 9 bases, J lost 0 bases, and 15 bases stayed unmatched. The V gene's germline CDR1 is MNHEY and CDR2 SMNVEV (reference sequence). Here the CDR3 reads CARTQRLGTGNSNQPQHF. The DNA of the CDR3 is TGTGCCAGAACACAAAGACTTGGGACAGGGAATAGCAATCAGCCCCAGCATTTT.

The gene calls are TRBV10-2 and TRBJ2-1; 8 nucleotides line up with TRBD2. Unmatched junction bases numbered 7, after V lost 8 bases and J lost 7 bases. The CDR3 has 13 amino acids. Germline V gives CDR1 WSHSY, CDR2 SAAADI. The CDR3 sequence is CASFRTSLNEQFF. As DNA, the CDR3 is TGCGCCAGCTTTCGGACTAGCTTAAATGAGCAGTTCTTC.

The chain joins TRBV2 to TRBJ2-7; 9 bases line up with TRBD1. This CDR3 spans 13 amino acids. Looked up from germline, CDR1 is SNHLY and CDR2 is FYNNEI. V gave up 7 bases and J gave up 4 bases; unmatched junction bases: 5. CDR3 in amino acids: CASTTGGRYEQYF. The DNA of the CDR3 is TGTGCCAGCACGACAGGGGGAAGGTACGAGCAGTACTTC.

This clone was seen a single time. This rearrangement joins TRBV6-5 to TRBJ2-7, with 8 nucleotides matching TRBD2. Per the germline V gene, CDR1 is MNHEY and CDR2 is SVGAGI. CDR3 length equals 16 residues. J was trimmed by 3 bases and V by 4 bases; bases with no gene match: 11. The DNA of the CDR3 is TGTGCCAGCAGTTCCACCGGGAGGGTTGGACTCTACGAGCAGTACTTC. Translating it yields CASSSTGRVGLYEQYF.

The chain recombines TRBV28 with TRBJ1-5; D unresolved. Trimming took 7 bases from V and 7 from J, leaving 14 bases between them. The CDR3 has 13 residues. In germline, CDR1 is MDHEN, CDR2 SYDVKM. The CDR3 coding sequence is TGTGCCAGCACCCAAGTTGGCAGGCAGCCCCAGCATTTT. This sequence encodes CASTQVGRQPQHF.

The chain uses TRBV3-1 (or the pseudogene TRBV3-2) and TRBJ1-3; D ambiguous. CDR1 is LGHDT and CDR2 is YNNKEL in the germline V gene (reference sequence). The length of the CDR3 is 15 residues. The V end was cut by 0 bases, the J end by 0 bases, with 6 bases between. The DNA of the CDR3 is TGTGCCAGCAGCCAAGATGGCCTCTCTGGAAACACCATATATTTT. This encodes CASSQDGLSGNTIYF.

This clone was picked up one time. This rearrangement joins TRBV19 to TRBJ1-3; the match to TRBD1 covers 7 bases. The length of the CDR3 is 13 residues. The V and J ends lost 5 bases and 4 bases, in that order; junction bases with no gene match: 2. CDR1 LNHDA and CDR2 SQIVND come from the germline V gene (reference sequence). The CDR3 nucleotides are TGTGCCAGTAGTTCGGACAGGGGAAACACCATATATTTT. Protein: CASSSDRGNTIYF.

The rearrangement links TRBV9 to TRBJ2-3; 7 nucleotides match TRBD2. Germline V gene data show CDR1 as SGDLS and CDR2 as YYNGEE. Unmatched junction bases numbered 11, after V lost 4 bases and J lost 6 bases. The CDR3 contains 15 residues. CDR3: CASSSAGPGRDTQYF. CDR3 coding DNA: TGTGCCAGCAGCTCGGCCGGGCCCGGGAGGGATACGCAGTATTTT.

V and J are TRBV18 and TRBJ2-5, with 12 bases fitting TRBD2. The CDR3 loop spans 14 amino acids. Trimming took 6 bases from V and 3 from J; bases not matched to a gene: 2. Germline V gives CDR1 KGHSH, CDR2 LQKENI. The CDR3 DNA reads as TGTGCCAGCTCTTGGACTAGCGGGGAAGAGACCCAGTACTTC. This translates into CASSWTSGEETQYF.

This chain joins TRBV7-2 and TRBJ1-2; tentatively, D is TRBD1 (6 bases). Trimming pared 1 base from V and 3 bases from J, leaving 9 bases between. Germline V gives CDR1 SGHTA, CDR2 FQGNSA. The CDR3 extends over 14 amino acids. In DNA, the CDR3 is TGTGCCAGCAGCTTAGGGGGGCAGCACTATGGCTACACCTTC. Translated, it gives CASSLGGQHYGYTF.

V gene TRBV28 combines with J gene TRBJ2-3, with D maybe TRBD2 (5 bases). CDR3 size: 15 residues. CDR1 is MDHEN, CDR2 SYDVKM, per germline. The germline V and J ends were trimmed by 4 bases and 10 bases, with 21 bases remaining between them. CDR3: CASSSVTTRPGAQYF. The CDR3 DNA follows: TGTGCCAGCAGTTCAGTGACAACCCGGCCCGGGGCGCAGTATTTT. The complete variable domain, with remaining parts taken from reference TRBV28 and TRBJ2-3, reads DVKVTQSSRYLVKRTGEKVFLECVQDMDHENMFWYRQDPGLGLRLIYFSYDVKMKEKGDIPEGYSVSREKKERFSLILESASTNQTSMYLCASSSVTTRPGAQYFGPGTRLTVL.

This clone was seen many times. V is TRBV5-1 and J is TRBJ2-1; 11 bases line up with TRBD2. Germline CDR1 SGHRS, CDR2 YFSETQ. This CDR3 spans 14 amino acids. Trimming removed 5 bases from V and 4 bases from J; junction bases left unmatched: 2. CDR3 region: CASRGTSGYNEQFF. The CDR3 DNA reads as TGCGCCAGCAGGGGGACTAGCGGATACAATGAGCAGTTCTTC.

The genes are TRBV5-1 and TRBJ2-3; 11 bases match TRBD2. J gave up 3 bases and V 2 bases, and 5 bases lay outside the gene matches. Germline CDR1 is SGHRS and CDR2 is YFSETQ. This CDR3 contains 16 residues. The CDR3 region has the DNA TGCGCCAGCAGCTTTACCGGGACTAGCGGTACAGATACGCAGTATTTT. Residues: CASSFTGTSGTDTQYF.

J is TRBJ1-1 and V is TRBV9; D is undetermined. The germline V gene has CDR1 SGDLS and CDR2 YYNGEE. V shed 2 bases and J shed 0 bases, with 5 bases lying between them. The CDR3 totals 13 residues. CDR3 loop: CASSVHMNTEAFF. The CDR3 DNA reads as TGTGCCAGCAGCGTCCACATGAACACTGAAGCTTTCTTT.

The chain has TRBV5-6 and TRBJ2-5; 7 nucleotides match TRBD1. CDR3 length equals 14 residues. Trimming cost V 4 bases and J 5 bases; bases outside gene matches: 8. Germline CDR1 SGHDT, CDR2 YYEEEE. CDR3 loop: CASSIRQGGETQYF. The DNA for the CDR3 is TGTGCCAGCAGCATCCGACAGGGTGGGGAGACCCAGTACTTC.

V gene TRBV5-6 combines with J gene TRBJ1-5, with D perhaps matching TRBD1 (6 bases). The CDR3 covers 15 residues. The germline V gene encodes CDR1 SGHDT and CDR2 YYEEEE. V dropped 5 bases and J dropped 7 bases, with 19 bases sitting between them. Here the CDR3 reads CASSRQAPSWQPQHF. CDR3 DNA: TGTGCCAGCAGTCGACAGGCTCCCTCGTGGCAGCCCCAGCATTTT.

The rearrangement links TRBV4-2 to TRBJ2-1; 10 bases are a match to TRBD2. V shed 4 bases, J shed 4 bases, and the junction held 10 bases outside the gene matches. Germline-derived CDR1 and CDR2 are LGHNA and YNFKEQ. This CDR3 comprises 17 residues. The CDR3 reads CASSPLKGAGGYNEQFF. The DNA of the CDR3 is TGTGCCAGCAGCCCCCTGAAGGGAGCGGGAGGGTACAATGAGCAGTTCTTC.

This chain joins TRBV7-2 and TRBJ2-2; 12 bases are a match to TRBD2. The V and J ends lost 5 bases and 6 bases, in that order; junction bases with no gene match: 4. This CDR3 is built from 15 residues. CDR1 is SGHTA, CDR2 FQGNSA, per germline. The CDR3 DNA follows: TGTGCCAGCAGCAAACTAGCGGGGGGCCCCGGGGAGCTGTTTTTT. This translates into CASSKLAGGPGELFF.

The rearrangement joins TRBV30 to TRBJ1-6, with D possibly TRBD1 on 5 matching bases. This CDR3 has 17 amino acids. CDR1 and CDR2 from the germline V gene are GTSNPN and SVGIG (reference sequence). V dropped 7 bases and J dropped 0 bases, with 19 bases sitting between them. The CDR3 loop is CALRRDFYNSYNSPLHF. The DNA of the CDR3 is TGTGCCTTACGCCGGGACTTCTACAACTCCTATAATTCACCCCTCCACTTT.

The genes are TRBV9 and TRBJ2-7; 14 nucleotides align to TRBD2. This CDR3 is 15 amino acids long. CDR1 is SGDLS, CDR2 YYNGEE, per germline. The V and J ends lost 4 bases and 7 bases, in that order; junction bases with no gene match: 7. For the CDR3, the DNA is TGTGCCAGCAGCCCGGGACTAGCGGGGGCGGGGGAGCAGTACTTC. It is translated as CASSPGLAGAGEQYF.

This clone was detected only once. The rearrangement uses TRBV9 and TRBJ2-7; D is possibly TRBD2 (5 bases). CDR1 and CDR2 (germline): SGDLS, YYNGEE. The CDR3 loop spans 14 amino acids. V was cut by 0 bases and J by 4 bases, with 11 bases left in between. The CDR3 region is CASSVGSGGYEQYF. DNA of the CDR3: TGTGCCAGCAGCGTAGGTTCAGGAGGTTACGAGCAGTACTTC.

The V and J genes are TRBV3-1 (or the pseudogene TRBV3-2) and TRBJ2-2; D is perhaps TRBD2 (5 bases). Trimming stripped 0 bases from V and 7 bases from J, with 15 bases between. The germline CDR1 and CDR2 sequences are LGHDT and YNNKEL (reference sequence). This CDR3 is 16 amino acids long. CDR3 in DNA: TGTGCCAGCAGCCAAGAGGCCCCTAGCCGTGTCGGGGAGCTGTTTTTT. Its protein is CASSQEAPSRVGELFF.

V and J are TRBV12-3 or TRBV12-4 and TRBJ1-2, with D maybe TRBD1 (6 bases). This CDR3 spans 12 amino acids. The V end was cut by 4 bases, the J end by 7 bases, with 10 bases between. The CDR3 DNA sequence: TGTGCCAGCAGTTCACAGGGTCGTGGCTACACCTTC. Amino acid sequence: CASSSQGRGYTF.

CDR3 bases: TGTGCCAGCAGTTACAGGGAGAACTATGGCTACACCTTC. Translating it yields CASSYRENYGYTF. This chain connects TRBV6-2 or TRBV6-3 to TRBJ1-2; D unresolved. V gave up 2 bases and J gave up 2 bases, with 6 bases separating them. The germline V gene has CDR1 MNHEY and CDR2 SVGEGT. This CDR3 is built from 13 residues.